This TCR beta chain appears in the sequencing data of a study of shared clonotypes between healthy human individuals. TCRdb keeps only in-frame clones here, not all; method: immunoSEQ multiplex PCR. The table has about 2.1 million clones, approximately 92% seen once. CD8 cells regarded as naive lacked CD45RO, were positively chosen for CCR7, and omitted terminally differentiated effector memory CD45RA+ cells. The V gene's germline CDR1 is LNHNV and CDR2 YYDKDF (reference sequence). The CDR3 is made up of 15 amino acids. Trimming shortened V by 5 bases and J by 8 bases, and 18 bases separated the two germline ends.

The chain combines TRBV15 with TRBJ1-4, with D tentatively TRBD1 (5 bases). This receptor was identified in a man younger than 35 in good health. Some clones in this sample may be carry-over from other donors' samples. Sequencing used naive CD8+ T cells from PBMCs. The CDR3 sequence is CATSFYRTQEEKLFF. The CDR3 DNA sequence: TGTGCCACCAGCTTTTACAGGACACAAGAAGAAAAACTGTTTTTT.